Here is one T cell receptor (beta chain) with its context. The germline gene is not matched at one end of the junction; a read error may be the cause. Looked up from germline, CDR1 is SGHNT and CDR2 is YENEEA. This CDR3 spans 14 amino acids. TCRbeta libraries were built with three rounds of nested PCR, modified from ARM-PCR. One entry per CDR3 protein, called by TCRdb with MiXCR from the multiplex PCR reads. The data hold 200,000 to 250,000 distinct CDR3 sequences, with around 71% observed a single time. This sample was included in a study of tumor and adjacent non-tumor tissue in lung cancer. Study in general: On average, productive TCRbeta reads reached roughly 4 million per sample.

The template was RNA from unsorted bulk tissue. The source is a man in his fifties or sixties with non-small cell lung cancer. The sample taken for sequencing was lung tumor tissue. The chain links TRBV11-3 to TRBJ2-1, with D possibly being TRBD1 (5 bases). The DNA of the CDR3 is TGTGTCAGCAGCATGGCAGGGCCGGTCAATGAGCAGTTCTTC. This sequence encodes CVSSMAGPVNEQFF. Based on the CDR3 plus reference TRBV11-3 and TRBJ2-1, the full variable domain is EAGVVQSPRYKIIEKKQPVAFWCNPISGHNTLYWYLQNLGQGPELLIRYENEEAVDDSQLPKDRFSAERLKGVDSTLKIQPAELGDSAVYLCVSSMAGPVNEQFFGPGTRLTVL.